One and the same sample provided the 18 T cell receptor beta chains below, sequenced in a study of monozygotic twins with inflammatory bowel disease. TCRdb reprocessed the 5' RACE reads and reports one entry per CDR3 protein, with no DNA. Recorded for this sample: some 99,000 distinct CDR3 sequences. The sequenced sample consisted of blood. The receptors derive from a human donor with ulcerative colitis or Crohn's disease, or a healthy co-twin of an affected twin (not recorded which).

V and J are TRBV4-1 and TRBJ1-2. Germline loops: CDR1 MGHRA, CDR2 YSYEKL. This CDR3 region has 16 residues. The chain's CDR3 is CASSQLYTTEIYGYTF.

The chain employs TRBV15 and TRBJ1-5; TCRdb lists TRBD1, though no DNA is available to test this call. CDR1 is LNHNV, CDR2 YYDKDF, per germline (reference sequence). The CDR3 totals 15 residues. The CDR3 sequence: CATSRDQEAGRPQHF.

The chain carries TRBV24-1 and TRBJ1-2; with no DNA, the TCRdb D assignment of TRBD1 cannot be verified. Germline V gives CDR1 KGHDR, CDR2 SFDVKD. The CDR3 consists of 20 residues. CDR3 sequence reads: CATSGQGVPPTRDSLYGYTF.

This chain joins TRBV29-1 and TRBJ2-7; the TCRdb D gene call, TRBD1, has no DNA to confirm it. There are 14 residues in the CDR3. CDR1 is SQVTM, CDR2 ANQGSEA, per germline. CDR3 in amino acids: CSVETPAASYEQYF.

CDR3 sequence reads: CAISEPGDRLTGELFF. The chain uses TRBV10-3 and TRBJ2-2; the TRBD1 assignment by TCRdb is unverifiable without DNA. This CDR3 contains 16 residues. CDR1 and CDR2 (germline): ENHRY, SYGVKD.

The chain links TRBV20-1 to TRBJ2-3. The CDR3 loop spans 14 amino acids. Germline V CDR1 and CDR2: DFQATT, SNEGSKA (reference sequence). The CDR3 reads CSAEGRFSQDTQYF.

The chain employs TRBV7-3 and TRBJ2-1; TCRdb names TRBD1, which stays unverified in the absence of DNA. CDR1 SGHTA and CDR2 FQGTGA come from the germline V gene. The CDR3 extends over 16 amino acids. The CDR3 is CASSISRDRGLYEQFF.

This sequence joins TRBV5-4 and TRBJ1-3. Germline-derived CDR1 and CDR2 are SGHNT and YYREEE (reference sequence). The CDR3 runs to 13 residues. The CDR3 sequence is CASSNPPGNTIYF.

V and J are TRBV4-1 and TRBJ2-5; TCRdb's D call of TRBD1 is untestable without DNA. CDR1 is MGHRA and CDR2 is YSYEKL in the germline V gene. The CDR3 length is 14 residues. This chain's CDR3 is CASSHRTLQETQYF.

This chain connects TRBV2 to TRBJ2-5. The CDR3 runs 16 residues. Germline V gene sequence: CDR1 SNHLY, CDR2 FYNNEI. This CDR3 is CASSEALLGFQETQYF.

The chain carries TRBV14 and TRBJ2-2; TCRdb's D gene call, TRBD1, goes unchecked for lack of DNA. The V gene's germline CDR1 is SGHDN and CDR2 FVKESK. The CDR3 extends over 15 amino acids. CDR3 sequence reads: CASSRYSRGTGELFF.

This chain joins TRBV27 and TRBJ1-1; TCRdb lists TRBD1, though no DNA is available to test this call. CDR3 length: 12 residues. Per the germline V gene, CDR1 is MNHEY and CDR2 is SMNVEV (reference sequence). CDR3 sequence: CASSLSGGPAFF.

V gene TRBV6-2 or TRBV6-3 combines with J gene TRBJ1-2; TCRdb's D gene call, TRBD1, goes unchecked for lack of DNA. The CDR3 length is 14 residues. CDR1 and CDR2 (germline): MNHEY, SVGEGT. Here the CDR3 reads CASSYSVAGNGYTF.

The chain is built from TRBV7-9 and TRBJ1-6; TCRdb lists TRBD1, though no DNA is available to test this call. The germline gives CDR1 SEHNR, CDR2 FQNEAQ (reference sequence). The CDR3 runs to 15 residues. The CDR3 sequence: CASSGGDRDNSPLHF.

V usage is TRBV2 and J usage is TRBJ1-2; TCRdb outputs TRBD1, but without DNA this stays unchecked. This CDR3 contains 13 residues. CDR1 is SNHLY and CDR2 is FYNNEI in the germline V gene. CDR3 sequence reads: CASMTGNNYGYTF.

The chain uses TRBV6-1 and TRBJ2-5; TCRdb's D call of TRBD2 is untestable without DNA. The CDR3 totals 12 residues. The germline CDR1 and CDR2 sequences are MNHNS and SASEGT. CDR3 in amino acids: CASSELGYREFF.

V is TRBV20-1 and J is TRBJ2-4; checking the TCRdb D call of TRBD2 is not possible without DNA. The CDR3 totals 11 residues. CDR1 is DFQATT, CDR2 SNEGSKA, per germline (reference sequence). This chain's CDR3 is CSARYRAWPHF.

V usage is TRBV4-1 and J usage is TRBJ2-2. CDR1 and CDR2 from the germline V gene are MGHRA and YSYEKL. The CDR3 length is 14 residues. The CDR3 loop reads CASSPLTWNGELFF.